These T cell receptor beta chains were read from a single sample in a study of blood T cell repertoires in COVID-19. Clones were read by immunoSEQ multiplex PCR, and TCRdb kept only the in-frame ones, dropping some. The sample has about 190,000 clones; around 89% are singletons. Sequencing was performed on peripheral blood. All receptors derive from a man between 50 and 59 years old with acute or convalescent COVID-19. CDR3s include the opening cysteine and the closing phenylalanine or tryptophan. Fields, in order: D gene, J gene, clone size, V gene, CDR3 DNA, CDR3 protein. The D gene is left open where the match is weak. Size values are once, few and many counts, or a class for expanded clones, and some rows have none.

d_gene: -; j_gene: TRBJ1-3; abundance: -; v_gene: TRBV30; CDR3nt: TGTGCCTGGAGTTCTTCGAGGACATCTTCTGGAAACACCATATATTTT; CDR3aa: CAWSSSRTSSGNTIYF
d_gene: -; j_gene: TRBJ1-1; abundance: few; v_gene: TRBV25-1; CDR3nt: TGTGCCAGCAGCTTAAGCAACACTGAAGCTTTCTTT; CDR3aa: CASSLSNTEAFF
d_gene: TRBD2; j_gene: TRBJ2-1; abundance: -; v_gene: TRBV2; CDR3nt: TGTGCCAGCAGGGAGACTAGCGATGGTTTTGAGCAGTTCTTC; CDR3aa: CASRETSDGFEQFF
d_gene: TRBD1; j_gene: TRBJ1-2; abundance: -; v_gene: TRBV5-4; CDR3nt: TGTGCCAGCAGCCTGGACAGGGAAGAGTATGGCTACACCTTC; CDR3aa: CASSLDREEYGYTF
d_gene: TRBD2; j_gene: TRBJ2-5; abundance: -; v_gene: TRBV3-1/TRBV3-2; CDR3nt: TGTGCCAGCAGCCAACCGGCGGCGGGAGGGACCCAGTACTTC; CDR3aa: CASSQPAAGGTQYF
d_gene: -; j_gene: TRBJ2-3; abundance: -; v_gene: TRBV24-1; CDR3nt: TGTGCCACCAGTGACCCAGGGGTGGGGGATACGCAGTATTTT; CDR3aa: CATSDPGVGDTQYF
d_gene: TRBD1; j_gene: TRBJ1-2; abundance: -; v_gene: TRBV28; CDR3nt: TGTGCCAGCAGTTTCCGACAGGGGAGCTATGGCTACACCTTC; CDR3aa: CASSFRQGSYGYTF
d_gene: TRBD1; j_gene: TRBJ2-3; abundance: -; v_gene: TRBV18; CDR3nt: TGTGCCAGCTCAAGACAGGGGGCGGACACAGATACGCAGTATTTT; CDR3aa: CASSRQGADTDTQYF
d_gene: TRBD2; j_gene: TRBJ2-1; abundance: -; v_gene: TRBV9; CDR3nt: TGTGCCACGCAACTAGCGGGCTCCTACAATGAGCAGTTCTTC; CDR3aa: CATQLAGSYNEQFF
d_gene: TRBD2; j_gene: TRBJ2-1; abundance: once; v_gene: TRBV9; CDR3nt: TGTGCCAGCAGCGTACTTGGACTAGCGGGGGGTGACGGCAATGAGCAGTTCTTC; CDR3aa: CASSVLGLAGGDGNEQFF
d_gene: -; j_gene: TRBJ1-5; abundance: -; v_gene: TRBV28; CDR3nt: TGTGCCAGCATAGGACAGTTACTTATGAGCAATCAGCCCCAGCATTTT; CDR3aa: CASIGQLLMSNQPQHF
d_gene: TRBD1; j_gene: TRBJ1-1; abundance: -; v_gene: TRBV3-1/TRBV3-2; CDR3nt: TGTGCCAGCAGCCGAGCTACAGGGGACACTGAAGCTTTCTTT; CDR3aa: CASSRATGDTEAFF
d_gene: -; j_gene: TRBJ1-1; abundance: -; v_gene: TRBV10-2; CDR3nt: TGCGCCAGCAATAAGCCCGGGGGTTCGGGGAGGACTGAAGCTTTCTTT; CDR3aa: CASNKPGGSGRTEAFF
d_gene: -; j_gene: TRBJ2-2; abundance: -; v_gene: TRBV7-6; CDR3nt: TGTGCCAGCAGCTTTACAGGGTATACCACCGGGGAGCTGTTTTTT; CDR3aa: CASSFTGYTTGELFF
d_gene: TRBD2; j_gene: TRBJ2-2; abundance: few; v_gene: TRBV10-2; CDR3nt: TGCGCCAGCAGTGATAGAGCGGGACTAGCGGTCACCGGGGAGCTGTTTTTT; CDR3aa: CASSDRAGLAVTGELFF
d_gene: TRBD2; j_gene: TRBJ2-1; abundance: -; v_gene: TRBV9; CDR3nt: TGTGCCAGCAGCCCCAGCGGGGGGGATATCTATGAGCAGTTCTTC; CDR3aa: CASSPSGGDIYEQFF
d_gene: -; j_gene: TRBJ1-3; abundance: -; v_gene: TRBV10-3; CDR3nt: TGTGCCATCAGTACCCACCCCGGACAGCCTGGAAACACCATATATTTT; CDR3aa: CAISTHPGQPGNTIYF
d_gene: TRBD2; j_gene: TRBJ2-1; abundance: -; v_gene: TRBV10-1; CDR3nt: TGCGCCAGCAGTCGTTCGACTAGCGGGATCGACAATGAGCAGTTCTTC; CDR3aa: CASSRSTSGIDNEQFF
d_gene: TRBD1; j_gene: TRBJ1-1; abundance: -; v_gene: TRBV11-1; CDR3nt: TGTGCCAGCAGCTTGGACGACAGGGTAGCTTTCTTT; CDR3aa: CASSLDDRVAFF
d_gene: -; j_gene: TRBJ1-5; abundance: once; v_gene: TRBV4-3; CDR3nt: TGCGCCAGCAGCCAAGATCGCGGGGCGCCCCAGCATTTT; CDR3aa: CASSQDRGAPQHF
d_gene: -; j_gene: TRBJ1-1; abundance: -; v_gene: TRBV3-1/TRBV3-2; CDR3nt: TGTGCCAGCAGCCGCGGTGAGTTTGGCACTGAAGCTTTCTTT; CDR3aa: CASSRGEFGTEAFF
d_gene: TRBD1; j_gene: TRBJ1-1; abundance: -; v_gene: TRBV2; CDR3nt: TGTGCCAGCAGTCCCGGGACAGGGGTAGGCACTGAAGCTTTCTTT; CDR3aa: CASSPGTGVGTEAFF
d_gene: TRBD1; j_gene: TRBJ1-5; abundance: -; v_gene: TRBV6-5; CDR3nt: TGTGCCAGCAGTAAGAGACAGGGGGCAATCCAGCCCCAGCATTTT; CDR3aa: CASSKRQGAIQPQHF
d_gene: TRBD2; j_gene: TRBJ2-3; abundance: -; v_gene: TRBV28; CDR3nt: TGTGCCAGCAGTTTCCTCCTCTGGGAGCGGGGGAAAGCAGATACGCAGTATTTT; CDR3aa: CASSFLLWERGKADTQYF
d_gene: -; j_gene: TRBJ1-6; abundance: -; v_gene: TRBV19; CDR3nt: TGTGCCAGTAACACCCTTGGGCATTCACCCCTCCACTTT; CDR3aa: CASNTLGHSPLHF
d_gene: TRBD1; j_gene: TRBJ2-7; abundance: -; v_gene: TRBV27; CDR3nt: TGTGCCAGCAGTTCGCTCGGGCAGGGGGTCTACGAGCAGTACTTC; CDR3aa: CASSSLGQGVYEQYF
d_gene: -; j_gene: TRBJ2-2; abundance: -; v_gene: TRBV12-1; CDR3nt: TGTGCCAGCAGCCCTTTGGGACACAGGGGAGAGCTGTTTTTT; CDR3aa: CASSPLGHRGELFF
d_gene: -; j_gene: TRBJ2-3; abundance: -; v_gene: TRBV19; CDR3nt: TGTGCCAGTAGTATTTGGACATCCTCTAGCACAGATACGCAGTATTTT; CDR3aa: CASSIWTSSSTDTQYF
d_gene: -; j_gene: TRBJ2-7; abundance: -; v_gene: TRBV7-9; CDR3nt: TGTGCCAGCAGCTTAGTTGCGGACGAGCAGTACTTC; CDR3aa: CASSLVADEQYF
d_gene: -; j_gene: TRBJ1-3; abundance: -; v_gene: TRBV4-1; CDR3nt: TGCGCCAGCAGCCCCTCAGGGATCGAGACTGGAAACACCATATATTTT; CDR3aa: CASSPSGIETGNTIYF
d_gene: -; j_gene: TRBJ2-5; abundance: -; v_gene: TRBV6-2/TRBV6-3; CDR3nt: TGTGCCAGCAGTCGGGGGTCCTGGAAAGAGACCCAGTACTTC; CDR3aa: CASSRGSWKETQYF
d_gene: TRBD1; j_gene: TRBJ1-4; abundance: -; v_gene: TRBV9; CDR3nt: TGTGCCAGCAGCCCGGGACAGGCATACGGTGAAAAACTGTTTTTT; CDR3aa: CASSPGQAYGEKLFF
d_gene: -; j_gene: TRBJ1-2; abundance: -; v_gene: TRBV29-1; CDR3nt: TGCAGCGCGACAAACAGGGATGGCTACACCTTC; CDR3aa: CSATNRDGYTF
d_gene: TRBD1; j_gene: TRBJ1-2; abundance: -; v_gene: TRBV11-2; CDR3nt: TGTGCCAGCAGCGTAGCAGGGGGCGATGGCTACACCTTC; CDR3aa: CASSVAGGDGYTF
d_gene: TRBD2; j_gene: TRBJ2-1; abundance: -; v_gene: TRBV9; CDR3nt: TGTGCCAGCAGCCCGGGACTATCCTACAATGAGCAGTTCTTC; CDR3aa: CASSPGLSYNEQFF
d_gene: TRBD1; j_gene: TRBJ1-6; abundance: -; v_gene: TRBV6-1; CDR3nt: TGTGCCAGCAGTGACAGGGGGCGAACACCCCTCCACTTT; CDR3aa: CASSDRGRTPLHF
d_gene: -; j_gene: TRBJ1-1; abundance: -; v_gene: TRBV2; CDR3nt: TGTGCCAGGGGAGGGGGGAGTTGGAACACTGAAGCTTTCTTT; CDR3aa: CARGGGSWNTEAFF
d_gene: TRBD2; j_gene: TRBJ2-1; abundance: -; v_gene: TRBV7-3; CDR3nt: TGTGCCAGCAGCCCTTGGGGACTAGCGGCCTCCTACAATGAGCAGTTCTTC; CDR3aa: CASSPWGLAASYNEQFF
d_gene: -; j_gene: TRBJ2-2; abundance: -; v_gene: TRBV28; CDR3nt: TGTGCCAGCAGTTTAACTCGGGAGCTGTTTTTT; CDR3aa: CASSLTRELFF
d_gene: -; j_gene: TRBJ2-5; abundance: -; v_gene: TRBV7-2; CDR3nt: TGTGCCAGCAGCTTAGCGAGCGCAGTTCCGTCGCAAGAGACCCAGTACTTC; CDR3aa: CASSLASAVPSQETQYF
d_gene: TRBD1; j_gene: TRBJ1-2; abundance: -; v_gene: TRBV9; CDR3nt: TGTGCCAGCAGCGCAGACAGGGGCCGAGGCTACACCTTC; CDR3aa: CASSADRGRGYTF
d_gene: TRBD2; j_gene: TRBJ2-1; abundance: -; v_gene: TRBV7-2; CDR3nt: TGTGCCAGCAGCTCGACTAGCGGAAGTCTCTACAATGAGCAGTTCTTC; CDR3aa: CASSSTSGSLYNEQFF
d_gene: TRBD1; j_gene: TRBJ1-5; abundance: once; v_gene: TRBV28; CDR3nt: TGTGCCAGCAACACAGGGGGCTTAGGGCAGCCCCAGCATTTT; CDR3aa: CASNTGGLGQPQHF
d_gene: -; j_gene: TRBJ2-5; abundance: -; v_gene: TRBV24-1; CDR3nt: TGTGCCACCAGTGAGACCAGGGATCAAGAGACCCAGTACTTC; CDR3aa: CATSETRDQETQYF
d_gene: TRBD1; j_gene: TRBJ1-2; abundance: -; v_gene: TRBV7-6; CDR3nt: TGTGCCAGCAGCGCCGGGACAGGGGTGTATGGCTACACCTTC; CDR3aa: CASSAGTGVYGYTF
d_gene: -; j_gene: TRBJ1-1; abundance: -; v_gene: TRBV3-1/TRBV3-2; CDR3nt: TGTGCCAGCAGCCAACCCGGACAGAGGGGCACTGAAGCTTTCTTT; CDR3aa: CASSQPGQRGTEAFF
d_gene: TRBD1; j_gene: TRBJ1-5; abundance: once; v_gene: TRBV28; CDR3nt: TGTGCCAGCAGTTCCACAGGGGGGCCGACAAATCAGCCCCAGCATTTT; CDR3aa: CASSSTGGPTNQPQHF
d_gene: TRBD1; j_gene: TRBJ2-1; abundance: -; v_gene: TRBV28; CDR3nt: TGTGCCAGCAGTTACGTCCGGGACAGGGGAAACAATGAGCAGTTCTTC; CDR3aa: CASSYVRDRGNNEQFF
d_gene: TRBD2; j_gene: TRBJ2-7; abundance: -; v_gene: TRBV4-2; CDR3nt: TGTGCCAGCAGCCAAAGACTAGCGGGAGGGGTCGAGCAGTACTTC; CDR3aa: CASSQRLAGGVEQYF
d_gene: TRBD1; j_gene: TRBJ1-1; abundance: -; v_gene: TRBV7-2; CDR3nt: TGTGCCAGCAGCTTAGGAGCCCAGGGGGTAGCTTTCTTT; CDR3aa: CASSLGAQGVAFF
d_gene: -; j_gene: TRBJ2-5; abundance: -; v_gene: TRBV3-1/TRBV3-2; CDR3nt: TGTGCCAGCAGCCAAGGACTCCAAGAGACCCAGTACTTC; CDR3aa: CASSQGLQETQYF
d_gene: TRBD2; j_gene: TRBJ2-3; abundance: -; v_gene: TRBV10-3; CDR3nt: TGTGCCGTTGGGGGACTAGCGGGAGGAAGGGTGGCAGATACGCAGTATTTT; CDR3aa: CAVGGLAGGRVADTQYF
d_gene: TRBD2; j_gene: TRBJ2-2; abundance: -; v_gene: TRBV7-9; CDR3nt: TGTGCCAGCAGCCCCTGGGGGGGGTCTGCCGGGGAGCTGTTTTTT; CDR3aa: CASSPWGGSAGELFF
d_gene: TRBD2; j_gene: TRBJ2-7; abundance: -; v_gene: TRBV10-2; CDR3nt: TGCGCCAGCAGTGATTCTAGCGGGAGTAACTACGAGCAGTACTTC; CDR3aa: CASSDSSGSNYEQYF
d_gene: -; j_gene: TRBJ1-5; abundance: -; v_gene: TRBV19; CDR3nt: TGTGCCAGTAGTATAGATCGACAGTATAGCAATCAGCCCCAGCATTTT; CDR3aa: CASSIDRQYSNQPQHF
d_gene: -; j_gene: TRBJ1-5; abundance: -; v_gene: TRBV7-2; CDR3nt: TGTGCCAGCAGCTTAGATGTCTTCAATCAGCCCCAGCATTTT; CDR3aa: CASSLDVFNQPQHF